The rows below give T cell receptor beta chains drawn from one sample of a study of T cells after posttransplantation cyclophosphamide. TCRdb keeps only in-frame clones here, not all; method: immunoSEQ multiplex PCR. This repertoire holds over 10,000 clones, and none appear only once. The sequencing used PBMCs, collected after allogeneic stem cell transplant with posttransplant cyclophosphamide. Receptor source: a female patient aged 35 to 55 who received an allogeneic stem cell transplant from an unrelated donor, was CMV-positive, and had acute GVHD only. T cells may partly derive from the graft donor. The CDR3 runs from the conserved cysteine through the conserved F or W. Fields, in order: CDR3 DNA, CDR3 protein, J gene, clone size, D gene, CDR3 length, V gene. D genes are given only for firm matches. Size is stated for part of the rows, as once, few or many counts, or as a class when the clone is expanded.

CDR3nt: TGCGCCAGCATGCCCTACTCTAGCGGGGCGTCCACAGATACGCAGTATTTT; CDR3aa: CASMPYSSGASTDTQYF; j_gene: TRBJ2-3; abundance: many; d_gene: TRBD2; len: 17; v_gene: TRBV4-1
CDR3nt: TGTGCCAGTAGGGGACAGCCTGTAGGCTACACCTTC; CDR3aa: CASRGQPVGYTF; j_gene: TRBJ1-2; abundance: many; d_gene: TRBD1; len: 12; v_gene: TRBV19
CDR3nt: TGTGCCAGCAGTCGAGGACACCATAGCACAGATACGCAGTATTTT; CDR3aa: CASSRGHHSTDTQYF; j_gene: TRBJ2-3; abundance: many; d_gene: .; len: 15; v_gene: TRBV6-5
CDR3nt: TGCGCCAGCCAATTTTACGGACTAGCGGGAGGGAATACGCAGTATTTT; CDR3aa: CASQFYGLAGGNTQYF; j_gene: TRBJ2-3; abundance: many; d_gene: TRBD2; len: 16; v_gene: TRBV5-1
CDR3nt: TGTGCCAGCAGCTCAGGACTAGCGGGAGGGGCCGGGGATACGCAGTATTTT; CDR3aa: CASSSGLAGGAGDTQYF; j_gene: TRBJ2-3; abundance: many; d_gene: TRBD2; len: 17; v_gene: TRBV7-2
CDR3nt: TGCAGCGTTGAAGGAGGACAGGGTGGGCAGTTCTTC; CDR3aa: CSVEGGQGGQFF; j_gene: TRBJ2-1; abundance: few; d_gene: TRBD1; len: 12; v_gene: TRBV29-1
CDR3nt: TGTGCCAGCAGCCGAGGGGGCGCAGGACAAGAGACCCAGTACTTC; CDR3aa: CASSRGGAGQETQYF; j_gene: TRBJ2-5; abundance: few; d_gene: TRBD1; len: 15; v_gene: TRBV11-3
CDR3nt: TGTGCCAGCAGCTTAGGGGCCGGGAGGGGAAACATTCAGTACTTC; CDR3aa: CASSLGAGRGNIQYF; j_gene: TRBJ2-4; abundance: many; d_gene: TRBD2; len: 15; v_gene: TRBV7-6
CDR3nt: TGTGCCAGCAGCTTACGCGGGGGGACTAACACCGGGGAGCTGTTTTTT; CDR3aa: CASSLRGGTNTGELFF; j_gene: TRBJ2-2; abundance: few; d_gene: TRBD2; len: 16; v_gene: TRBV7-2
CDR3nt: TGTGCCAGCAGCGTAGAGGGGAATGGCAATCAGCCCCAGCATTTT; CDR3aa: CASSVEGNGNQPQHF; j_gene: TRBJ1-5; abundance: many; d_gene: .; len: 15; v_gene: TRBV9
CDR3nt: TGTGCCAGCAGCTTAGAAGCAGGTTCGGAATATGGCTACACCTTC; CDR3aa: CASSLEAGSEYGYTF; j_gene: TRBJ1-2; abundance: many; d_gene: .; len: 15; v_gene: TRBV7-9
CDR3nt: TGCAGCGTTGTAGCGGGAGGGGAGACCCAGTACTTC; CDR3aa: CSVVAGGETQYF; j_gene: TRBJ2-5; abundance: many; d_gene: TRBD2; len: 12; v_gene: TRBV29-1
CDR3nt: TGTGCCAGCAGCTTAGGGGGACAGGGAACCTACGAGCAGTACTTC; CDR3aa: CASSLGGQGTYEQYF; j_gene: TRBJ2-7; abundance: .; d_gene: TRBD1; len: 15; v_gene: TRBV7-2
CDR3nt: TGTGCCAGCTCACCATCCAGTCGAGGAGCGGGGCGATATGAGCAGTTCTTC; CDR3aa: CASSPSSRGAGRYEQFF; j_gene: TRBJ2-1; abundance: .; d_gene: TRBD2; len: 17; v_gene: TRBV18
CDR3nt: TGTGCCAGCAGTCGCACGGGGACAGGGTTCAATGAGCAGTTCTTC; CDR3aa: CASSRTGTGFNEQFF; j_gene: TRBJ2-1; abundance: many; d_gene: TRBD1; len: 15; v_gene: TRBV6-5
CDR3nt: TGCGCCACCGATGAAGCTAGCGGGAGAACAGATACGCAGTATTTT; CDR3aa: CATDEASGRTDTQYF; j_gene: TRBJ2-3; abundance: .; d_gene: TRBD2; len: 15; v_gene: TRBV23-1
CDR3nt: TGTGCCAGCAGCCCCGGGACAGGGAGTACCCTTTCCAATCAGCCCCAGCATTTT; CDR3aa: CASSPGTGSTLSNQPQHF; j_gene: TRBJ1-5; abundance: many; d_gene: TRBD1; len: 18; v_gene: TRBV4-2
CDR3nt: TGTGCCAGCAGCTTCGTCAGCGAAAACACTGAAGCTTTCTTT; CDR3aa: CASSFVSENTEAFF; j_gene: TRBJ1-1; abundance: many; d_gene: .; len: 14; v_gene: TRBV5-6
CDR3nt: TGCAGCGTTGCCGGGACTCTCGGTGGTAGGGAGCAGTTCTTC; CDR3aa: CSVAGTLGGREQFF; j_gene: TRBJ2-1; abundance: many; d_gene: .; len: 14; v_gene: TRBV29-1
CDR3nt: TGCGCCAGCAGCCCACGGACAGGGGGCGAATTTACTGGAAACACCATATATTTT; CDR3aa: CASSPRTGGEFTGNTIYF; j_gene: TRBJ1-3; abundance: .; d_gene: TRBD1; len: 18; v_gene: TRBV5-1
CDR3nt: TGTGCCAGCAGTCGAGACAGTTCCTATGGCTACACCTTC; CDR3aa: CASSRDSSYGYTF; j_gene: TRBJ1-2; abundance: many; d_gene: .; len: 13; v_gene: TRBV7-9
CDR3nt: TGTGCCAGCAGCGAACGAGGACAGGGCGATAACACTGAAGCTTTCTTT; CDR3aa: CASSERGQGDNTEAFF; j_gene: TRBJ1-1; abundance: many; d_gene: TRBD1; len: 16; v_gene: TRBV9
CDR3nt: TGTGCCAGCAGCCTGTGGGGGCGTGAAAAACTGTTTTTT; CDR3aa: CASSLWGREKLFF; j_gene: TRBJ1-4; abundance: many; d_gene: .; len: 13; v_gene: TRBV14
CDR3nt: TGTGCCAGCAGTTTGGGAGGAGCGCAGGATACGCAGTATTTT; CDR3aa: CASSLGGAQDTQYF; j_gene: TRBJ2-3; abundance: many; d_gene: .; len: 14; v_gene: TRBV28
CDR3nt: TGTGCCAGCAGTGAAGTTGACAGGGGGTTCCTCTCCTACGAGCAGTACTTC; CDR3aa: CASSEVDRGFLSYEQYF; j_gene: TRBJ2-7; abundance: many; d_gene: TRBD1; len: 17; v_gene: TRBV2
CDR3nt: TGCAGCGTTGAATTAGCACTAGCGGGCGTCACCGGGGAGCTGTTTTTT; CDR3aa: CSVELALAGVTGELFF; j_gene: TRBJ2-2; abundance: few; d_gene: TRBD2; len: 16; v_gene: TRBV29-1
CDR3nt: TGTGCCAGCAGTTATGGGGGGGAGGATCAGCCCCAGCATTTT; CDR3aa: CASSYGGEDQPQHF; j_gene: TRBJ1-5; abundance: many; d_gene: .; len: 14; v_gene: TRBV28
CDR3nt: TGCGCCAGCAGTGTGGCCAGTGGGACAGGGATCGGCTACACCTTC; CDR3aa: CASSVASGTGIGYTF; j_gene: TRBJ1-2; abundance: .; d_gene: TRBD1; len: 15; v_gene: TRBV5-1
CDR3nt: TGTGCCAGCAGTTTATCCCCGGGCCTGAGCGGCCCAGATACGCAGTATTTT; CDR3aa: CASSLSPGLSGPDTQYF; j_gene: TRBJ2-3; abundance: few; d_gene: .; len: 17; v_gene: TRBV27
CDR3nt: TGTGCCAGCAGCCTGGATTCGGTAGCGGGGCAGTTCTTC; CDR3aa: CASSLDSVAGQFF; j_gene: TRBJ2-1; abundance: .; d_gene: TRBD2; len: 13; v_gene: TRBV7-7
CDR3nt: TGTGCTAGCAGCCTAGACAGCACCGGGGAGCTGTTTTTT; CDR3aa: CASSLDSTGELFF; j_gene: TRBJ2-2; abundance: many; d_gene: .; len: 13; v_gene: TRBV7-7
CDR3nt: TGTGCCACCTCAGCAGGCCGAGACTACGAGCAGTACTTC; CDR3aa: CATSAGRDYEQYF; j_gene: TRBJ2-7; abundance: many; d_gene: .; len: 13; v_gene: TRBV15
CDR3nt: TGCGCCAGCAGCTTGAGCGGAGTCAATCAGCCCCAGCATTTT; CDR3aa: CASSLSGVNQPQHF; j_gene: TRBJ1-5; abundance: many; d_gene: .; len: 14; v_gene: TRBV5-1
CDR3nt: TGTGCCACCCGACAGATCAGGAGCAATCAGCCCCAGCATTTT; CDR3aa: CATRQIRSNQPQHF; j_gene: TRBJ1-5; abundance: few; d_gene: .; len: 14; v_gene: TRBV15
CDR3nt: TGTGCCAGCAGCTTGGGACAGCTCACAGATACGCAGTATTTT; CDR3aa: CASSLGQLTDTQYF; j_gene: TRBJ2-3; abundance: many; d_gene: TRBD1; len: 14; v_gene: TRBV7-9
CDR3nt: TGTGCCAGCAATCGGGGCACTGAAGCTTTCTTT; CDR3aa: CASNRGTEAFF; j_gene: TRBJ1-1; abundance: many; d_gene: .; len: 11; v_gene: TRBV27
CDR3nt: TGCGCCAGCAGCCGAACACTGGGGAGCACTGAAGCTTTCTTT; CDR3aa: CASSRTLGSTEAFF; j_gene: TRBJ1-1; abundance: many; d_gene: .; len: 14; v_gene: TRBV4-3
CDR3nt: TGTGCCAGCAGCCTACGGACTAGCGGGGGAGAGACCCAGTACTTC; CDR3aa: CASSLRTSGGETQYF; j_gene: TRBJ2-5; abundance: many; d_gene: TRBD2; len: 15; v_gene: TRBV7-2
CDR3nt: TGTGCCAGCAGATATTTGGAGACCCAGTACTTC; CDR3aa: CASRYLETQYF; j_gene: TRBJ2-5; abundance: .; d_gene: .; len: 11; v_gene: TRBV5-6
CDR3nt: TGTGCCAGCAGTCCCAGGGGCTCCAGCAATCAGCCCCAGCATTTT; CDR3aa: CASSPRGSSNQPQHF; j_gene: TRBJ1-5; abundance: many; d_gene: .; len: 15; v_gene: TRBV6-6
CDR3nt: TGTGCCAGCAGTTTACTAGCGGGCGGTGAGACCCAGTACTTC; CDR3aa: CASSLLAGGETQYF; j_gene: TRBJ2-5; abundance: few; d_gene: TRBD2; len: 14; v_gene: TRBV28
CDR3nt: TGTGCCAGCAGCTTACCTAGCCTGCAAGAGACCCAGTACTTC; CDR3aa: CASSLPSLQETQYF; j_gene: TRBJ2-5; abundance: .; d_gene: .; len: 14; v_gene: TRBV7-9
CDR3nt: TGTGCCAGCAGTGCGGTTGGGGGGAATCAGCCCCAGCATTTT; CDR3aa: CASSAVGGNQPQHF; j_gene: TRBJ1-5; abundance: many; d_gene: .; len: 14; v_gene: TRBV6-5
CDR3nt: TGTGCCAGCAGTATGGGACAGGGTGGGTACGAGCAGTACTTC; CDR3aa: CASSMGQGGYEQYF; j_gene: TRBJ2-7; abundance: few; d_gene: TRBD1; len: 14; v_gene: TRBV27
CDR3nt: TGCAGCGTTGATAGGGATGACAGGGGTGGCAACTATGGCTACACCTTC; CDR3aa: CSVDRDDRGGNYGYTF; j_gene: TRBJ1-2; abundance: .; d_gene: TRBD1; len: 16; v_gene: TRBV29-1